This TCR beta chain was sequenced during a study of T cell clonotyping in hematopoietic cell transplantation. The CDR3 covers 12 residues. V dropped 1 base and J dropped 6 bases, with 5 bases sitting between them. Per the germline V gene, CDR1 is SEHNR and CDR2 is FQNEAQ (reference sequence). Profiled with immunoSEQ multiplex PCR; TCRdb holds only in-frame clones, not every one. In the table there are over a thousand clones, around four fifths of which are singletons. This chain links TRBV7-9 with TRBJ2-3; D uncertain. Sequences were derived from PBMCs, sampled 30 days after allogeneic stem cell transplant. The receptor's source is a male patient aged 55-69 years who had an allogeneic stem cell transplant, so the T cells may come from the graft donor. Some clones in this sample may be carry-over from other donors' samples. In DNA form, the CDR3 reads TGTGCCAGCAGCTTAGATAGGGATACGCAGTATTTT. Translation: CASSLDRDTQYF.